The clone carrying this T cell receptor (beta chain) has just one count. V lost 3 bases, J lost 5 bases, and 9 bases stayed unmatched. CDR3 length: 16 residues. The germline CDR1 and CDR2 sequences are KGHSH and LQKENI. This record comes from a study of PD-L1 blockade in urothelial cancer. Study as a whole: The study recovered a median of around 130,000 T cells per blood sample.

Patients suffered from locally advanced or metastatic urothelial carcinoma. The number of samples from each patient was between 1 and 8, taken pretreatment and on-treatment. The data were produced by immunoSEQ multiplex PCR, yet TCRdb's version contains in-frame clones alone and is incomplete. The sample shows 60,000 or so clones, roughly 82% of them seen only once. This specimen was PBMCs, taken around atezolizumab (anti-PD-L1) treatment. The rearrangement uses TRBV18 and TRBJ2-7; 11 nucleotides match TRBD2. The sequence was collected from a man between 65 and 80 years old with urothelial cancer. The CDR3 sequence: CASSPFIAGGPDEQYF. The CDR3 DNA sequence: TGTGCCAGCTCACCGTTTATAGCGGGAGGGCCGGACGAGCAGTACTTC.